The 2 T cell receptor beta chains presented below share a single source sample, sequenced in a study of OX40 agonist ivuxolimab in advanced cancers. The receptor library was made with the immunoSEQ multiplex PCR assay. TCRdb mirrors the immuneACCESS table, restricted to in-frame sequences. Some clones are absent from its copies; in checked studies, under half trace to an unresolved V gene, and the reason for the others is unknown. Across this sample there are tens of thousands of clones, with roughly nine tenths seen only once. Roughly 0.9% of the sample is in the top ten clones. Sequencing was performed on CD4+ or CD8+ T cells sorted from blood, taken in a trial of the OX40 agonist ivuxolimab. Source of these receptors: an adult with an advanced solid tumor such as melanoma, head and neck, liver or kidney cancer.

The gene calls are TRBV28 and TRBJ2-7; D unresolved. CDR3 length equals 13 residues. V lost 3 bases and J lost 0, with 6 bases in between. CDR1 and CDR2 (germline): MDHEN, SYDVKM. CDR3 sequence (DNA): TGTGCCAGCAGTTTGTCAGCCTCCTACGAGCAGTACTTC. Amino acids: CASSLSASYEQYF.

In this sample, this clone turned up a few times. This CDR3 reads CASSQELDNEQFF. The CDR3 DNA sequence: TGCGCCAGCAGCCAAGAACTCGACAATGAGCAGTTCTTC. V and J are TRBV4-1 and TRBJ2-1; no reliable D call. V was cut by 0 bases and J by 5 bases, with 5 bases left in between. CDR1 and CDR2 (germline): MGHRA, YSYEKL. The CDR3 has 13 amino acids.